This T cell receptor (beta chain) was sequenced in a study of beta chain features in type 1 diabetes. Study results and caveats: Compared to healthy donors, patients appeared to have naive, central memory and Treg TCRB repertoires that were more alike. Moderately but significantly shorter TCRB CDR3s were found in Type 1 diabetes patients in all four CD4+ subsets.

Sort purity for all populations was recorded as exceeding 98%. The whole isolated RNA underwent reverse transcription, so sequencing captured expressed TCRB transcripts. An average of approximately 4 million reads was obtained for naive, central memory and regulatory T cell samples. Sequenced by immunoSEQ multiplex PCR; TCRdb stores in-frame clones only, minus some. The profile covers some 350,000 clones, with 8.5% to 10% appearing a single time and 0.55% to 0.75% taken by the ten largest. This clone was detected only a few times. What it binds is unknown. Trimming took 4 bases from V and 2 from J, leaving 9 bases between them. Per germline, CDR1 SGHTA and CDR2 FQGNSA. The CDR3 loop spans 13 amino acids.

Sequenced input: central memory CD4+ T cells from blood. The clonotype was recovered from a man aged 25-40 years with type 1 diabetes. The chain combines TRBV7-2 with TRBJ2-7; D not certain. The CDR3 DNA follows: TGTGCCAGCAGCTCAGTCGCTACCTACGAGCAGTACTTC. It specifies CASSSVATYEQYF.